Sequencing of this TCR beta chain was carried out in a study of T cells in Graves' hyperthyroidism and ophthalmopathy (dated by TCRdb to about 2019). Background for the entire study: Peripheral blood was collected at initial diagnosis, before any treatment. A discovery cohort of about 95 patients, approximately 45 with Graves' ophthalmopathy and fewer than 65 with stable Graves' hyperthyroidism, was used to find distinguishing TCR V-J signatures. Prospective prediction of ophthalmopathy was tested in an independent validation cohort consisting of 18 hyperthyroidism patients and approximately 16 patients who later progressed to ophthalmopathy. For training and testing, the approximately 92 patients in the discovery cohort were randomly divided in a 7:3 ratio. In more than 5 Graves' hyperthyroidism patients, the study also compared T-cell repertoires from thyroid tissue with T-cell repertoires from blood. Once sampling was done, hyperthyroidism patients were given methimazole at a starting dose of 30 mg daily, whereas ophthalmopathy patients were given high-dose intravenous methylprednisolone. The paper reports TCR Vbeta CDR3 sequencing of some 140 peripheral blood samples: approximately 41 ophthalmopathy, around 80 hyperthyroidism and roughly 17 progressor patients.

TCR beta CDR3 regions were amplified from RNA transcripts. The first round of RT-PCR for the TCR CDR3 was performed with the HTBI primer set and the Qiagen OneStep RT-PCR kit. The libraries were constructed in a second round of multiplex PCR and then size-selected and purified. The libraries were sequenced on an Illumina HiSeq2000 using paired-end 100 bp reads. The paper's processing steps were these. SOAPnuke was used to process the raw data, removing reads that contained adapters or uncalled bases, had a mean Phred below 15, or lacked an exact match to the constant primer or identifier. High-quality paired reads were merged with COPE v1.2.5, and unique nucleotide sequences were defined as clonotypes. MiTCR v1.1 was used to align the clonotypes against IMGT TRBV, TRBD and TRBJ reference segments. The analysis was restricted to V-J combinations with a frequency above 0.0001, which together covered 99.2% of the repertoires. The TCS score was defined as F50 (clonal expansion) divided by E x V (chaos), with BLOSUM62-based TCRdist calculated between CDR3 peptides within each V-J. Welch's t-statistics and random forest reduced 500 to 650 V-J features to roughly 13, which were used in a naive Bayes classifier (R e1071). The raw public data were reprocessed by TCRdb itself: fastp quality trimming at Q25, MiXCR clonotype calling, in-frame beta chains only. Identical CDR3 protein sequences are pooled into one entry, listed with their most common genes and DNA. TCRdb's processing, not the authors', yielded these V and J calls. In all, the sample holds over 650,000 distinct CDR3 sequences, and roughly 17% of those were seen once. The biggest ten clones account for approximately 8.4% of the sample.

Details on this clonotype: Its antigen is still unknown. Within one base of it there is no much larger clone, and no base qualities were kept.

Findings and caveats that apply to the study as a whole: A model built on a 13 V-J signature distinguished ophthalmopathy from stable hyperthyroidism, reaching over 85% sensitivity and about 81% specificity in cross-validation and 80%/75% in testing. During validation, the model predicted progression to ophthalmopathy a median of approximately six months ahead of onset, with almost 71% sensitivity and less than 85% specificity. Sample size was not statistically predetermined, and investigators were not blinded to group allocation. Most expanded thyroid clonotypes (frequency above 0.001) were also detected in blood, a finding suggesting that blood repertoires may reflect thyroid immune responses.

Stable Graves' hyperthyroidism was defined as the absence of progression to ophthalmopathy over 18 months of follow-up. Hyperthyroidism patients were aged 18 to 65 years and newly diagnosed, with disease duration of less than 2 months. The study excluded patients with uncontrolled infections, other autoimmune diseases, pregnancy or lactation. Diagnoses relied on clinical symptoms, serum thyroxine and TRAb, thyroid ultrasound and orbital computed tomography. PBMCs were separated from roughly 9.3 ml of fresh peripheral blood using Ficoll-Paque density gradient centrifugation. Trizol reagent was used to extract total RNA, and RNA quality was then checked on an Agilent 2100 Bioanalyzer. The CDR3 has 14 amino acids, counting the end cysteine and phenylalanine. CDR3 DNA is the only sequence kept; it has 42 bases, read in frame from the first base. Here V drops 0 bases and J drops 3 bases, and the junction holds 3 bases not matched to any gene. Per the germline V gene, SGDLS is the CDR1 and YYNGEE is the CDR2.

The receptor was derived from a man younger than 30 with Graves' hyperthyroidism. The source material was blood. The rearranged segments are TRBV9 and TRBJ2-7; a stretch of 7 junction bases matches TRBD1. The CDR3 protein: CASSVEDRDYEQYF. The nucleotide sequence reads as follows: TGTGCCAGCAGCGTAGAAGACAGGGACTACGAGCAGTACTTC.